The rows below give T cell receptor beta chains drawn from one sample of a study of control samples from healthy donors and cancer patients. Clones were sequenced by immunoSEQ multiplex PCR, and TCRdb holds only the in-frame ones, with some missing. There are approximately 72,000 clones in the sample; around 89% occur only once, and roughly 6.7% lies in the top ten. Sequencing input: blood. Receptors originate from a man aged 50 to 59 in good health. CDR3s include the opening cysteine and the closing phenylalanine or tryptophan. Each record gives: J gene, V gene, D gene, clone size, CDR3 protein, CDR3 DNA. The D gene is left open where the match is weak. Expanded clones get a size class; other rows say once, few or many, or leave the size out.

>TRBJ1-5|TRBV6-6|-|-
CASHGNSNNQPQHF
TGTGCCAGCCACGGAAACAGCAACAATCAGCCCCAGCATTTT
>TRBJ2-7|TRBV3-1/TRBV3-2|-|-
CASSQGNSYEQYF
TGTGCCAGCAGCCAGGGCAACTCCTACGAGCAGTACTTC
>TRBJ2-5|TRBV27|TRBD1|-
CASRPGQSKETQYF
TGTGCCAGCAGGCCGGGACAGTCAAAAGAGACCCAGTACTTC
>TRBJ2-1|TRBV6-4|TRBD2|once
CASSDKAGGNYNEQFF
TGTGCCAGCAGTGACAAGGCGGGGGGGAACTACAATGAGCAGTTCTTC
>TRBJ2-2|TRBV5-4|-|-
CASSSRGNTGELFF
TGTGCCAGCAGCTCCCGGGGGAACACCGGGGAGCTGTTTTTT
>TRBJ2-7|TRBV4-1|-|once
CASSQELGYEQYF
TGCGCCAGCAGCCAAGAATTGGGCTACGAGCAGTACTTC
>TRBJ2-1|TRBV9|-|-
CASSVGVRLNEQFF
TGTGCCAGCAGCGTAGGAGTCAGACTTAATGAGCAGTTCTTC
>TRBJ1-5|TRBV6-5|-|-
CASRPLRTLPQHF
TGTGCCAGCAGGCCCCTTCGTACTTTACCCCAGCATTTT
>TRBJ2-5|TRBV19|TRBD1|-
CASSPDREETQYF
TGTGCCAGTAGTCCGGACAGGGAAGAGACCCAGTACTTC
>TRBJ1-6|TRBV6-4|-|once
CASSARGGENSPLHF
TGTGCCAGCAGTGCTCGGGGGGGCGAGAATTCACCCCTCCACTTT
>TRBJ1-2|TRBV29-1|-|-
CSVDRQGLIYGYTF
TGCAGCGTTGATAGGCAGGGCCTTATCTATGGCTACACCTTC
>TRBJ2-7|TRBV19|-|-
CASSSGNTYEQYF
TGTGCCAGTAGTTCGGGGAATACCTACGAGCAGTACTTC
>TRBJ2-2|TRBV2|TRBD2|-
CASSSSGANTGELFF
TGTGCCAGCAGTTCTAGCGGGGCGAACACCGGGGAGCTGTTTTTT
>TRBJ1-2|TRBV5-1|TRBD1|-
CASSPTGTGGSGYTF
TGCGCCAGCAGCCCTACCGGGACAGGGGGGTCTGGCTACACCTTC
>TRBJ2-1|TRBV4-2|-|-
CASSQDGGGLGAYNEQFF
TGTGCCAGCAGCCAAGATGGAGGAGGTCTAGGGGCCTACAATGAGCAGTTCTTC
>TRBJ2-5|TRBV29-1|-|-
CSVETGGGETQYF
TGCAGCGTTGAAACCGGGGGCGGTGAGACCCAGTACTTC
>TRBJ1-1|TRBV3-1/TRBV3-2|-|once
CASSQDPGTAEAFF
TGTGCCAGCAGCCAAGATCCAGGTACGGCTGAAGCTTTCTTT
>TRBJ1-5|TRBV4-2|TRBD1|-
CASSQEGQGAWQPQHF
TGTGCCAGCAGCCAAGAGGGGCAGGGGGCTTGGCAGCCCCAGCATTTT
>TRBJ2-7|TRBV30|-|-
CAWSKGSRSSYEQYF
TGTGCCTGGAGTAAGGGCTCAAGGAGCTCCTACGAGCAGTACTTC
>TRBJ1-1|TRBV7-2|-|few
CASSLMGMNTEAFF
TGTGCCAGCAGCTTAATGGGCATGAACACTGAAGCTTTCTTT
>TRBJ2-7|TRBV11-2|TRBD1|-
CASSLGPKDRPPYEQYF
TGTGCCAGCAGCTTAGGACCCAAGGACAGGCCTCCCTACGAGCAGTACTTC
>TRBJ2-2|TRBV6-5|-|-
CASSSWDGELFF
TGTGCCAGCAGTTCTTGGGACGGGGAGCTGTTTTTT
>TRBJ1-6|TRBV4-2|-|-
CASSPDGSYNSPLHF
TGTGCCAGCAGCCCCGATGGTTCCTATAATTCACCCCTCCACTTT
>TRBJ2-2|TRBV5-1|TRBD2|-
CASSIRTSGFTGELFF
TGCGCCAGCAGCATAAGGACTAGCGGGTTCACCGGGGAGCTGTTTTTT
>TRBJ2-2|TRBV25-1|TRBD1|-
CASGQGTGELFF
TGTGCCAGCGGACAGGGGACCGGGGAGCTGTTTTTT
>TRBJ2-2|TRBV5-8|-|-
CASSPGTLNTGELFF
TGTGCCAGCAGCCCCGGGACACTGAACACCGGGGAGCTGTTTTTT
>TRBJ2-5|TRBV4-2|TRBD2|once
CASSQGAAAGEETQYF
TGTGCCAGCAGCCAAGGGGCGGCAGCGGGGGAAGAGACCCAGTACTTC
>TRBJ2-7|TRBV5-4|-|once
CASSLDTYEQYF
TGTGCCAGCAGCTTGGATACCTACGAGCAGTACTTC
>TRBJ2-5|TRBV4-3|TRBD2|-
CASSQLAGARETQYF
TGCGCCAGCAGCCAACTAGCGGGGGCGAGGGAGACCCAGTACTTC
>TRBJ2-5|TRBV11-3|-|-
CASSLDLGETQYF
TGTGCCAGCAGCTTAGATCTCGGGGAGACCCAGTACTTC
>TRBJ1-2|TRBV18|-|-
CASSPPAAYGYTF
TGTGCCAGCTCACCACCGGCCGCCTATGGCTACACCTTC
>TRBJ2-1|TRBV29-1|TRBD2|-
CSVEPLAGGPNEQLF
TGCAGCGTCGAACCCCTAGCGGGGGGGCCCAATGAGCAGCTCTTC
>TRBJ1-2|TRBV10-3|-|-
CAISALADGYTF
TGTGCCATCAGTGCGTTAGCCGATGGCTACACCTTC
>TRBJ1-6|TRBV14|-|-
CASSQETGFYNSPLHF
TGTGCCAGCAGCCAAGAAACCGGGTTCTATAATTCACCCCTCCACTTT
>TRBJ2-7|TRBV6-2/TRBV6-3|TRBD1|-
CASSPDRGLARSSYEQYF
TGTGCCAGCAGCCCCGACAGGGGCCTAGCGAGGAGCTCCTACGAGCAGTACTTC
>TRBJ2-4|TRBV5-4|TRBD1|-
CASSRGQNKNIQYF
TGTGCCAGCAGCCGGGGACAGAACAAAAACATTCAGTACTTC
>TRBJ2-3|TRBV7-2|TRBD2|-
CASSFQRGATSPDTQYF
TGTGCCAGCAGCTTCCAGCGGGGGGCTACCTCCCCGGATACGCAGTATTTT
>TRBJ1-1|TRBV4-3|TRBD1|few
CASSLRQGNTEAFF
TGCGCCAGCAGCCTCCGACAGGGGAACACTGAAGCTTTCTTT
>TRBJ2-1|TRBV9|-|-
CASGAGLTSSYNEQFF
TGTGCCAGCGGGGCGGGGCTAACTAGCTCCTACAATGAGCAGTTCTTC
>TRBJ1-6|TRBV30|-|once
CAWSVWVGGRENSPLHF
TGTGCCTGGAGTGTCTGGGTAGGAGGCAGGGAAAATTCACCCCTCCACTTT
>TRBJ2-7|TRBV18|-|-
CASSPRALNEQYF
TGTGCCAGCTCACCGCGTGCCCTAAACGAGCAGTACTTC
>TRBJ2-2|TRBV27|-|-
CASSLTGTPNTGELFF
TGTGCCAGCAGTTTAACCGGGACACCGAACACCGGGGAGCTGTTTTTT
>TRBJ1-6|TRBV2|-|-
CASSDQGPRRNSPLHF
TGTGCCAGCAGTGACCAGGGGCCCCGTAGAAATTCACCCCTCCACTTT
>TRBJ2-7|TRBV5-1|TRBD1|-
CASSYVTRGPSYEQYF
TGCGCCAGCAGCTATGTAACCAGGGGGCCCTCCTACGAGCAGTACTTC
>TRBJ2-3|TRBV3-1/TRBV3-2|TRBD2|-
CASSQVLAGCTDTQYF
TGTGCCAGCAGCCAAGTCCTAGCGGGCTGCACAGATACGCAGTATTTT
>TRBJ2-3|TRBV6-5|-|once
CASSYYPGETDTQYF
TGTGCCAGCAGTTACTATCCAGGGGAGACAGATACGCAGTATTTT
>TRBJ2-5|TRBV19|-|-
CASSPIDRQETQYF
TGTGCCAGTAGTCCCATCGACAGACAAGAGACCCAGTACTTC
>TRBJ2-7|TRBV30|-|-
CACWAGQLTYEQYF
TGTGCCTGTTGGGCGGGACAGTTGACCTACGAGCAGTACTTC
>TRBJ2-7|TRBV5-1|-|once
CASSLRTPYEQYF
TGCGCCAGCAGCTTGAGGACTCCCTACGAGCAGTACTTC
>TRBJ2-1|TRBV2|-|-
CASSEQGWNEQFF
TGTGCCAGCAGTGAGCAGGGCTGGAATGAGCAGTTCTTC
>TRBJ1-6|TRBV5-1|-|-
CASSPPGGAGNSPLHF
TGCGCCAGCAGCCCCCCGGGAGGGGCTGGTAATTCACCCCTCCACTTT
>TRBJ1-1|TRBV5-4|-|-
CASQLRGGITEAFF
TGTGCCAGCCAATTAAGGGGGGGAATCACTGAAGCTTTCTTT